This T cell receptor beta chain emerged from a study of blood T cell repertoires in COVID-19. Background on the study: PBMCs, B-cell-depleted T cells, or T cells provided the cDNA or gDNA that made up the material.

Assay used: immunoSEQ multiplex PCR; TCRdb lists only in-frame clones, some missing. This table holds under 350,000 clones, about nine tenths found once. The sequence was obtained from a man aged 50 to 59 with acute or convalescent COVID-19. Sequences were obtained from peripheral blood.

CDR3 sequence: CASAHRTLGDTQYF. The CDR3 DNA follows: TGTGCTAGTGCCCACCGGACACTGGGAGATACGCAGTATTTT. The chain recombines TRBV12-5 with TRBJ2-3, with D tentatively TRBD1 (5 bases). The CDR3 is made up of 14 amino acids. Germline assignment: CDR1 LGHNT and CDR2 FRNRAP. The ends were cut back, 7 bases at V and 5 bases at J, with 16 bases in the middle.